This T cell receptor beta chain is drawn from a study of T cells after yellow fever vaccination. On this clonotype itself: The antigen remains undetermined.

As TCR cDNA was made by 5'RACE template switching, a universal primer site and UMIs were added. MiXCR was run by TCRdb on the 5' RACE reads, yielding one entry per CDR3 protein. The sample contains under 550,000 distinct CDR3 sequences, 21% of which appear only once. Study-wide points: In post-booster samples, most primary-vaccination clones reappeared (about 97% CD4, nearly 90% CD8). From the bulk population, abundant clonotypes could contaminate and appear within FACS-sorted repertoires. The secondary response was weaker but peaked faster, day 5 versus 15.

The V and J ends lost 0 bases and 2 bases, in that order; junction bases with no gene match: 7. Germline CDR1 is MDHEN and CDR2 is SYDVKM. This CDR3 is 18 amino acids long. The chain links TRBV28 to TRBJ1-5; 10 bases match TRBD1. This TCR came from a man aged 18 to 29 who received the YFV17D yellow fever vaccine. The sequencing used PBMCs, collected 21 days after the first yellow fever vaccination. CDR3 DNA sequence: TGTGCCAGCAGTTTATGGGGACAGGGGACGTACGGCAATCAGCCCCAGCATTTT. Translating it yields CASSLWGQGTYGNQPQHF.